A single sample gave rise to the 7 T cell receptor beta chains below, sequenced in a study of T cells in Graves' hyperthyroidism and ophthalmopathy. Amplification yielded TCR beta CDR3 regions, with RNA transcripts as the source. The HTBI set primed first-round TCR CDR3 RT-PCR. TCRdb recomputed calls from the multiplex PCR reads with MiXCR, one row per CDR3 protein. The table shows some 510,000 distinct CDR3 sequences, with less than 25% occurring only once. Material for sequencing was blood. The receptors originated from a man between 18 and 29 years old with Graves' hyperthyroidism.

In this sample, this clonotype turned up a few times. This sequence joins TRBV11-1 and TRBJ2-6; D perhaps matches TRBD2 (7 bases). Germline-derived CDR1 and CDR2 are SGHAT and FQDESV (reference sequence). The CDR3 sequence is 17 residues long. V was cut by 4 bases and J by 0 bases, with 13 bases left in between. CDR3 sequence reads: CASSWGGLNSGANVLTF. The CDR3, as DNA: TGTGCCAGCAGCTGGGGGGGGCTTAACTCTGGGGCCAACGTCCTGACTTTC.

This clonotype was counted many times. The rearrangement uses TRBV28 and TRBJ1-6, with TRBD1 as a possible D gene (5 bases). The CDR3 is made up of 14 amino acids. Trimming pared 2 bases from V and 6 bases from J, leaving 8 bases between. Germline values: CDR1 MDHEN, CDR2 SYDVKM. CDR3 DNA sequence: TGTGCCAGCAGTTTAGACAGTTTTAATTCACCCCTCCACTTT. Its translation is CASSLDSFNSPLHF.

The V call is TRBV6-5, the J call TRBJ2-7; D is perhaps TRBD1 (6 bases). The CDR3 is 15 residues long. V was pared by 4 bases and J by 0 bases, with 13 bases between. The germline CDR1 and CDR2 sequences are MNHEY and SVGAGI. CDR3 residues: CASSSTGIGSYEQYF. Written as DNA, the CDR3 is TGTGCCAGCAGTTCCACAGGGATAGGCTCCTACGAGCAGTACTTC.

This clonotype was recorded at least ten times. The gene calls are TRBV28 and TRBJ2-7; 8 nucleotides line up with TRBD1. Germline V gene lookup returns CDR1 MDHEN and CDR2 SYDVKM. V dropped 3 bases and J dropped 6; count of bases not matched to a gene: 25. This CDR3 region has 20 residues. The DNA of the CDR3 is TGTGCCAGCAGTTTCACACTCCGGGACAGGTCGATAGTATCAGTAAGCGAGCAGTACTTC. Encoded protein: CASSFTLRDRSIVSVSEQYF.

V gene TRBV5-1 combines with J gene TRBJ1-4; no clear D gene. Trimming took 3 bases from V and 7 from J, leaving 10 bases between them. Germline lookup yields CDR1 SGHRS and CDR2 YFSETQ. The CDR3 contains 13 residues. CDR3 loop: CASSSDVAEKLFF. In DNA form, the CDR3 reads TGCGCCAGCAGCTCCGACGTCGCTGAAAAACTGTTTTTT.

This clonotype was seen a handful of times. The rearrangement uses TRBV5-1 and TRBJ2-2; D perhaps matches TRBD1 (6 bases). V shed 3 bases and J shed 4 bases, with 16 bases lying between them. Germline V gene lookup returns CDR1 SGHRS and CDR2 YFSETQ. The CDR3 spans 16 residues. The CDR3 region is CASSSAVGASTGELFF. As DNA, the CDR3 is TGCGCCAGCAGCTCAGCAGTGGGGGCGAGCACCGGGGAGCTGTTTTTT.

This clonotype was seen ten or more times. The chain links TRBV27 to TRBJ1-5; D remains unclear. Trimming shortened V by 5 bases and J by 16 bases, and 18 bases separated the two germline ends. The CDR3 loop spans 12 amino acids. In germline, CDR1 is MNHEY, CDR2 SMNVEV (reference sequence). The CDR3 DNA reads as TGTGCCAGCAGTCCGGGGATGACCCCCGAACATTTT. It yields the protein CASSPGMTPEHF.